One and the same sample provided the 26 T cell receptor beta chains below, sequenced in a study of blood T cell dynamics during melanoma immunotherapy. Time point here: week 3, after first cycle of checkpoint inhibitor. TCRdb keeps only in-frame clones here, not all; method: immunoSEQ multiplex PCR. The table lists approximately 20,000 clones, 87% of them singletons. This sample comprised blood, obtained from a patient treated with checkpoint blockade. The receptors originated from a human donor with melanoma.

The chain recombines TRBV30 with TRBJ2-7; TRBD2 aligns across 7 bases. V dropped 4 bases and J dropped 2; count of bases not matched to a gene: 11. Germline V gene data show CDR1 as GTSNPN and CDR2 as SVGIG (reference sequence). The CDR3 runs to 15 residues. This chain's CDR3 is CAWKSWASGTYEQYF. DNA for the CDR3: TGTGCCTGGAAATCGTGGGCTAGCGGAACCTACGAGCAGTACTTC.

This chain joins TRBV27 and TRBJ2-1; 9 nucleotides align to TRBD2. The CDR3 length is 14 residues. V lost 6 bases to trimming and J lost 7 bases; unmatched junction nucleotides: 7. Germline CDR1 and CDR2: MNHEY and SMNVEV (reference sequence). The DNA of the CDR3 is TGTGCCAGCAGGCCAGCGGGAGGAGGGAATGAGCAGTTCTTC. Its translation is CASRPAGGGNEQFF.

V gene TRBV4-3 combines with J gene TRBJ1-2, with 7 bases fitting TRBD1. Trimming took 1 base from V and 4 from J; bases not matched to a gene: 9. CDR1 and CDR2 from the germline V gene are LGHNA and YSLEER. This CDR3 region has 16 residues. CDR3 DNA sequence: TGCGCCAGCAGCCAAGTTAGACAGGGAGGAGGCTATGGCTACACCTTC. It yields the protein CASSQVRQGGGYGYTF.

The chain recombines TRBV7-9 with TRBJ1-2; a weak D match, TRBD1 (5 bases). The V end lost 1 base, the J end lost 6 bases, and 9 bases lay between the germline ends. Germline CDR1 SEHNR, CDR2 FQNEAQ (reference sequence). The CDR3 covers 13 residues. The CDR3 nucleotides read TGTGCCAGCAGCTTAGGGGGGTTGGATGGCTACACCTTC. It translates to CASSLGGLDGYTF.

Turning to this clone: Germline and junction disagree at one end, which may indicate a read error. The chain is built from TRBV11-2 and TRBJ2-6; 7 bases align to TRBD1. Per the germline V gene, CDR1 is SGHAT and CDR2 is FQNNGV. There are 16 residues in the CDR3. CDR3 amino acids: CASSQEQGTGANVLTF. The DNA of the CDR3 is TGCGCCAGCAGCCAAGAACAGGGGACCGGGGCCAACGTCCTGACTTTC.

CDR3 nucleotide sequence: TGTGCCAGCAGTGCGCCGGGACAGGGGGTTGGTAATCAGCCCCAGCATTTT. It encodes CASSAPGQGVGNQPQHF. The chain has TRBV28 and TRBJ1-5; 11 bases fit TRBD1. The J segment lost 4 bases and the V segment lost 5 bases, leaving 10 bases of the junction unmatched. Germline V lookup: CDR1 MDHEN, CDR2 SYDVKM. CDR3 length: 17 residues.

This chain joins TRBV2 and TRBJ2-2; D perhaps matches TRBD2 (6 bases). The CDR3 length is 13 residues. Between the trimmed V and J ends, which lost 10 bases and 7 bases, there was a span of 16 bases. CDR1 and CDR2 (germline): SNHLY, FYNNEI. The CDR3 loop is CATSPGGGGELFF. The CDR3 nucleotides read TGTGCCACCTCCCCCGGGGGTGGCGGGGAGCTGTTTTTT.

The rearrangement uses TRBV21-1 and TRBJ2-5; the table's D call TRBD2 went unverified against the DNA. TRBV21-1 is a recognized pseudogene. CDR3 size: 20 residues. The DNA for the CDR3 is TGTGCCAGCATCCCTCCAAGGCCACTAGCGGGAGGGCCAGTGAGAGAGACCCAGTACTTC. As protein: CASIPPRPLAGGPVRETQYF.

V is TRBV2 and J is TRBJ2-3; D assignment may be TRBD1 or TRBD2 (5 bases each). Per germline, CDR1 SNHLY and CDR2 FYNNEI. The CDR3 has 13 amino acids. Trimming pared 7 bases from V and 6 bases from J, leaving 14 bases between. CDR3 sequence: CASKGSGRDTQYF. The CDR3 DNA reads TGTGCCAGCAAGGGGAGCGGCCGGGATACGCAGTATTTT. Full variable domain (outside the CDR3, taken from reference TRBV2 and TRBJ2-3): EPEVTQTPSHQVTQMGQEVILRCVPISNHLYFYWYRQILGQKVEFLVSFYNNEISEKSEIFDDQFSVERPDGSNFTLKIRSTKLEDSAMYFCASKGSGRDTQYFGPGTRLTVL.

This clone was observed a few times. The genes are TRBV5-4 and TRBJ2-5; weak D call: TRBD1 (5 bases). CDR1 SGHNT and CDR2 YYREEE come from the germline V gene (reference sequence). This CDR3 comprises 14 residues. Trimming removed 4 bases at V and 2 bases at J, with 12 bases between. CDR3 sequence: CASSPGRQQETQYF. In nucleotides, the CDR3 is TGTGCCAGCAGCCCAGGAAGACAGCAAGAGACCCAGTACTTC.

V gene TRBV19 combines with J gene TRBJ2-7; 11 bases map to TRBD1. The CDR3 has 15 amino acids. V dropped 9 bases and J dropped 1; count of bases not matched to a gene: 8. Germline V CDR1 and CDR2: LNHDA, SQIVND (reference sequence). The CDR3 nucleotides are TGTGCCAGCTCGCCGGGGACAGGGGGATCCTACGAGCAGTACTTC. Protein product: CASSPGTGGSYEQYF.

This rearrangement joins TRBV7-2 to TRBJ2-2; D gene unclear. From germline, CDR1 is SGHTA and CDR2 FQGNSA. CDR3 length: 14 amino acids. With 1 base removed from V and 5 bases from J, the gap between germline ends came to 8 bases. CDR3 sequence reads: CASSLGLGTGELFF. CDR3 nucleotide sequence: TGTGCCAGCAGCTTAGGTTTGGGAACCGGGGAGCTGTTTTTT.

The chain uses TRBV6-6 and TRBJ2-1; 7 bases agree with TRBD2. The CDR3 length is 15 residues. In germline, CDR1 is MNHNY, CDR2 SVGAGI (reference sequence). With V trimmed by 10 bases and J by 9 bases, 18 bases remained unmatched. CDR3 bases: TGTGCCACCAATTGGGGCGCGGGGGAGGCTGGTGAGCAGTTCTTC. Amino acid sequence: CATNWGAGEAGEQFF.

V and J are TRBV2 and TRBJ1-1; weak D call: TRBD1 (5 bases). Germline V gene lookup returns CDR1 SNHLY and CDR2 FYNNEI. The CDR3 extends over 18 amino acids. V lost 6 bases and J 0 bases, leaving 23 bases between the germline ends. CDR3 region: CASSGTLRAGTMNTEAFF. The CDR3 DNA sequence: TGTGCCAGCAGCGGCACTTTGAGGGCAGGGACGATGAACACTGAAGCTTTCTTT.

The chain recombines TRBV19 with TRBJ2-4, with D hard to call. Germline V gene sequence: CDR1 LNHDA, CDR2 SQIVND (reference sequence). There are 14 residues in the CDR3. V was pared by 2 bases and J by 0 bases, with 5 bases between. The CDR3 DNA is TGTGCCAGTAGTATATGGGTAGCCAAAAACATTCAGTACTTC. It yields the protein CASSIWVAKNIQYF.

The V call is TRBV7-9, the J call TRBJ2-5, with 9 positions matching TRBD1. The last part of the DNA fits TRBJ2-7 better; the J call may be wrong. The CDR3 sequence is 15 residues long. Germline CDR1 and CDR2: SEHNR and FQNEAQ (reference sequence). CDR3 region: CASSSPGQGGYEQYF. The CDR3 region has the DNA TGTGCCAGCAGCTCTCCGGGACAGGGTGGCTACGAGCAGTACTTC.

V usage is TRBV28 and J usage is TRBJ2-3; 8 bases are shared with TRBD1. Germline CDR1 MDHEN, CDR2 SYDVKM. This CDR3 is 14 amino acids long. J gave up 6 bases and V 6 bases, and 8 bases lay outside the gene matches. The CDR3, as DNA: TGTGCCAGCAGACCGGGACAGGTTGTCGATACGCAGTATTTT. It translates to CASRPGQVVDTQYF. Full variable domain (outside the CDR3, taken from reference TRBV28 and TRBJ2-3): DVKVTQSSRYLVKRTGEKVFLECVQDMDHENMFWYRQDPGLGLRLIYFSYDVKMKEKGDIPEGYSVSREKKERFSLILESASTNQTSMYLCASRPGQVVDTQYFGPGTRLTVL.

CDR3 region: CASSLLRDIDNEQFF. CDR3 in DNA: TGTGCCAGCAGTTTATTGCGGGACATCGACAATGAGCAGTTCTTC. The chain employs TRBV28 and TRBJ2-1, with D perhaps assigned TRBD1 or TRBD2 (6 bases each). CDR3 length equals 15 residues. V was clipped by 1 base and J by 5 bases, with 12 bases between them. CDR1 MDHEN and CDR2 SYDVKM come from the germline V gene.

The chain employs TRBV5-1 and TRBJ2-2, with a weak D call TRBD1 (6 bases). The V gene lost 3 bases and the J gene lost 2 bases, with 8 bases spanning the gap. There are 14 residues in the CDR3. The germline CDR1 and CDR2 sequences are SGHRS and YFSETQ. In nucleotides, the CDR3 is TGCGCCAGCAGCTGGACAGAAAACACCGGGGAGCTGTTTTTT. This codes for CASSWTENTGELFF.

The chain couples TRBV5-1 to TRBJ2-1; D perhaps matches TRBD1 (6 bases). The germline CDR1 and CDR2 sequences are SGHRS and YFSETQ. Trimming shortened V by 0 bases and J by 4 bases, and 14 bases separated the two germline ends. The CDR3 is 16 residues long. The chain's CDR3 is CASSLVVDSNYNEQFF. The CDR3 coding sequence is TGCGCCAGCAGCTTGGTAGTGGACAGCAATTACAATGAGCAGTTCTTC.

This sequence joins TRBV7-8 and TRBJ1-5, with unresolved D. This CDR3 has 15 amino acids. The germline gives CDR1 SGHVS, CDR2 FQNEAQ. V dropped 3 bases and J dropped 3 bases, with 12 bases sitting between them. CDR3 coding DNA: TGTGCCAGCAGCTTGTACGACGATGACAATCAGCCCCAGCATTTT. Translated, it gives CASSLYDDDNQPQHF.

The CDR3 loop reads CASSLGGNTGELFF. The CDR3 DNA is TGTGCCAGCAGCTTAGGCGGGAACACCGGGGAGCTGTTTTTT. The V and J genes are TRBV11-2 and TRBJ2-2; D not certain. The germline V gene has CDR1 SGHAT and CDR2 FQNNGV. CDR3 length: 14 residues. V was clipped by 1 base and J by 1 base, with 4 bases between them.

The rearrangement links TRBV7-9 to TRBJ2-1; 10 bases agree with TRBD2. The trim removed 5 bases at V and 6 bases at J, leaving 7 bases unmatched. This CDR3 region has 15 residues. Germline V gene data show CDR1 as SEHNR and CDR2 as FQNEAQ (reference sequence). The CDR3 coding sequence is TGTGCCAGCAGCCCCCCGGGACTAGCGAGCAATGAGCAGTTCTTC. It codes for CASSPPGLASNEQFF.

To note about this clone: The junction differs from germline at one of its ends, possibly a read error. The CDR3 region has the DNA TGTGCCAGTACCAGAGGCGGGAGAAGCAATAAGCCCCAGCATTTT. It yields the protein CASTRGGRSNKPQHF. This rearrangement joins TRBV19 to TRBJ1-5; D ambiguous. The CDR3 totals 15 residues. Germline CDR1 is LNHDA and CDR2 is SQIVND (reference sequence).

V gene TRBV7-6 combines with J gene TRBJ2-6; D might be TRBD2 (6 bases). V was pared by 2 bases and J by 4 bases, with 21 bases between. This CDR3 is 19 amino acids long. Germline assignment: CDR1 SGHVS and CDR2 FNYEAQ. CDR3 sequence (DNA): TGTGCCAGCAGCTTAACGTCTGGTTTAGGAGGGACCGGGGCCAACGTCCTGACTTTC. This encodes CASSLTSGLGGTGANVLTF.

DNA of the CDR3: TGTGCCAGCAGCCGCGTCGGGGGCGCGTTACACGAGCAGTACTTC. Protein: CASSRVGGALHEQYF. The chain combines TRBV7-9 with TRBJ2-7; D tentatively fits TRBD1 or TRBD2 (6 bases each). Trimming removed 5 bases at V and 5 bases at J, with 19 bases between. The CDR3 covers 15 residues. Germline V gene sequence: CDR1 SEHNR, CDR2 FQNEAQ (reference sequence).